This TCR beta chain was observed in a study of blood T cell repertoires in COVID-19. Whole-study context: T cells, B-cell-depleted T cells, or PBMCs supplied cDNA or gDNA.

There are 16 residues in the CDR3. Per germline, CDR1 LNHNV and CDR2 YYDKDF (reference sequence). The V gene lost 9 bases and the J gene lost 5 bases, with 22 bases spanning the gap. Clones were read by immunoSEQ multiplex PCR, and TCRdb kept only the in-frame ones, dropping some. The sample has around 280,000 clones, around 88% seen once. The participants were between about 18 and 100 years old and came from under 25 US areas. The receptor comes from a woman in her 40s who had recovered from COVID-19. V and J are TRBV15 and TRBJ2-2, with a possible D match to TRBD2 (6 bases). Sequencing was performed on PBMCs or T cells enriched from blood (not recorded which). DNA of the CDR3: TGTGCCACTAACCCGGGGAGGCGGGGCCGAACCGGGGAGCTGTTTTTT. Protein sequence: CATNPGRRGRTGELFF.